Shown below are 21 T cell receptor beta chains from a single sample sequenced in a study of identical twins. TCRdb independently ran MiXCR on the 5' RACE reads; one entry per CDR3 protein. Of 1.5 million to 2 million distinct CDR3 sequences in the sample, about 31% were seen once. Sequencing was performed on cord blood. These receptors came from a newborn girl in good health.

This chain connects TRBV11-2 to TRBJ1-2; possibly TRBD1 for D (5 bases). The CDR3 runs to 15 residues. V was cut by 5 bases and J by 0 bases, with 13 bases left in between. Germline V gene sequence: CDR1 SGHAT, CDR2 FQNNGV. The DNA for the CDR3 is TGTGCCAGCAGCCCTCCGGGACGGCCTAACTATGGCTACACCTTC. Its translation is CASSPPGRPNYGYTF.

This chain connects TRBV5-1 to TRBJ2-2; 7 bases fit TRBD2. This CDR3 region has 15 residues. V trimming: 5 bases; J trimming: 0 bases; junction bases outside the gene matches: 4. Germline V gene sequence: CDR1 SGHRS, CDR2 YFSETQ. This CDR3 is CASRPGLTNTGELFF. The CDR3 DNA sequence: TGCGCCAGCAGACCGGGACTAACGAACACCGGGGAGCTGTTTTTT.

This clonotype appeared a few times. V and J are TRBV25-1 and TRBJ1-1; 11 bases fit TRBD1. The germline V gene encodes CDR1 MGHDK and CDR2 SYGVNS. CDR3 length equals 16 residues. Germline trimming cut 7 bases from V and 0 bases from J; bases unmatched to any gene: 7. CDR3 sequence (DNA): TGTGCCAGCACCGCCGGGACAGGGGGGATGAACACTGAAGCTTTCTTT. It is translated as CASTAGTGGMNTEAFF.

This clonotype was picked up a small number of times. The chain uses TRBV2 and TRBJ1-2; a possible D gene is TRBD1 (5 bases). V dropped 4 bases and J dropped 4 bases, with 13 bases sitting between them. CDR3 length equals 14 residues. Germline V gene data show CDR1 as SNHLY and CDR2 as FYNNEI. CDR3 residues: CASSASRQFYGYTF. In DNA form, the CDR3 reads TGTGCCAGCAGTGCCTCACGACAGTTCTATGGCTACACCTTC. Together with reference TRBV2 and TRBJ1-2, the CDR3 gives the full variable domain: EPEVTQTPSHQVTQMGQEVILRCVPISNHLYFYWYRQILGQKVEFLVSFYNNEISEKSEIFDDQFSVERPDGSNFTLKIRSTKLEDSAMYFCASSASRQFYGYTFGSGTRLTVV.

This rearrangement joins TRBV14 to TRBJ1-2, with D maybe TRBD1 (5 bases). V dropped 0 bases and J dropped 8 bases, with 16 bases sitting between them. This CDR3 has 15 amino acids. Germline V lookup: CDR1 SGHDN, CDR2 FVKESK. CDR3 region: CASSQDLRRVGGYTF. Here the CDR3 DNA reads TGTGCCAGCAGCCAAGATCTCCGCAGGGTTGGGGGCTACACCTTC.

This clonotype was found a few times. This may stem from a read error, because a much larger clone lies one nucleotide away. The V gene is TRBV7-2, the J gene TRBJ1-5; no firm D call. In germline, CDR1 is SGHTA, CDR2 FQGNSA. The V gene lost 2 bases and the J gene lost 5 bases, with 7 bases spanning the gap. The CDR3 has 13 residues. The CDR3 DNA follows: TGTGCCAGCAGCTTATGGAGGGATCAGCCCCAGCATTTT. The encoded protein is CASSLWRDQPQHF.

The chain links TRBV6-6 to TRBJ2-1; 9 nucleotides match TRBD2. Germline CDR1 is MNHNY and CDR2 is SVGAGI (reference sequence). The J segment lost 4 bases and the V segment lost 2 bases, leaving 3 bases of the junction unmatched. The CDR3 runs to 15 residues. For the CDR3, the DNA is TGTGCCAGCAGTTACGGGACTAGCAGATACAATGAGCAGTTCTTC. Its protein product is CASSYGTSRYNEQFF.

The V call is TRBV3-1, the J call TRBJ2-7, with TRBD2 as a possible D gene (5 bases). CDR1 LGHDT and CDR2 YNNKEL come from the germline V gene (reference sequence). V lost 3 bases, J lost 0 bases, and 15 bases lay in between. This CDR3 is built from 16 residues. CDR3 DNA: TGTGCCAGCAGCCAGAGAAAAACTAGATTCTCCTACGAGCAGTACTTC. Translation gives CASSQRKTRFSYEQYF.

The genes are TRBV4-1 and TRBJ2-7; 10 bases are a match to TRBD1. CDR1 is MGHRA and CDR2 is YSYEKL in the germline V gene. The length of the CDR3 is 15 residues. Trimming at V came to 4 bases and at J to 2 bases, leaving 5 bases not matched to a gene. The CDR3 loop reads CASSLGDRGPYEQYF. CDR3 sequence (DNA): TGCGCCAGCAGCCTCGGGGACAGGGGCCCCTACGAGCAGTACTTC.

The rearrangement joins TRBV5-1 to TRBJ2-2; 8 bases line up with TRBD1. The length of the CDR3 is 17 residues. After removal of 4 bases from V and 8 bases from J, the junction contained 16 bases not matched to a gene. The germline V gene has CDR1 SGHRS and CDR2 YFSETQ. Written as DNA, the CDR3 is TGCGCCAGCAGCAATCGACCCGGGACAGGCTACCCTGGGGAGCTGTTTTTT. The encoded protein is CASSNRPGTGYPGELFF. Supplemented by reference TRBV5-1 and TRBJ2-2, the full variable domain reads KAGVTQTPRYLIKTRGQQVTLSCSPISGHRSVSWYQQTPGQGLQFLFEYFSETQRNKGNFPGRFSGRQFSNSRSEMNVSTLELGDSALYLCASSNRPGTGYPGELFFGEGSRLTVL.

This clonotype turned up a few times. Here the CDR3 reads CASSLETGLAKNIQYF. The DNA for the CDR3 is TGCGCCAGCAGCTTGGAGACAGGGCTAGCCAAAAACATTCAGTACTTC. The chain employs TRBV5-1 and TRBJ2-4; 7 positions match TRBD1. CDR1 and CDR2 from the germline V gene are SGHRS and YFSETQ. V lost 0 bases to trimming and J lost 0 bases; unmatched junction nucleotides: 3. The CDR3 sequence is 16 residues long.

This clonotype was recorded a few times. CDR3 sequence: CAISGSYSGANVLTF. In DNA, the CDR3 is TGTGCCATCAGTGGATCGTACTCTGGGGCCAACGTCCTGACTTTC. The J gene is TRBJ2-6, the V gene TRBV10-3; D is undetermined. V was pared by 4 bases and J by 0 bases, with 7 bases between. The CDR3 covers 15 residues. Per the germline V gene, CDR1 is ENHRY and CDR2 is SYGVKD.

The chain employs TRBV20-1 and TRBJ2-7, with 8 bases aligning to TRBD1. Trimming took 6 bases from V and 0 from J; bases not matched to a gene: 4. From germline, CDR1 is DFQATT and CDR2 SNEGSKA (reference sequence). The CDR3 totals 13 residues. CDR3: CSAGQESSYEQYF. CDR3 nucleotide sequence: TGCAGTGCGGGACAGGAAAGCTCCTACGAGCAGTACTTC.

J is TRBJ2-7 and V is TRBV27; possible D gene TRBD1, 6 bases. This CDR3 has 14 amino acids. Deletions cut 5 bases from V and 3 bases from J, with 14 bases between. Germline CDR1 MNHEY, CDR2 SMNVEV (reference sequence). DNA of the CDR3: TGTGCCAGCAGTCCGACAGGCTTGTACTACGAGCAGTACTTC. Protein sequence: CASSPTGLYYEQYF.

The chain links TRBV14 to TRBJ2-3, with D perhaps matching TRBD1 (5 bases). Germline assignment: CDR1 SGHDN and CDR2 FVKESK. Trimming took off 0 bases at V and 0 bases at J, with 13 bases between the two ends. This CDR3 has 17 amino acids. The CDR3 loop is CASSQDSGRPSTDTQYF. CDR3 sequence (DNA): TGTGCCAGCAGCCAAGATTCAGGGCGCCCTAGCACAGATACGCAGTATTTT.

This clonotype was detected only a few times. This rearrangement joins TRBV20-1 to TRBJ2-1, with D hard to call. The V end was cut by 0 bases, the J end by 0 bases, with 12 bases between. CDR1 and CDR2 (germline): DFQATT, SNEGSKA (reference sequence). The CDR3 is 16 amino acids. The CDR3 region has the DNA TGCAGTGCTAGAGATCCCGGGCATAGCTCCTACAATGAGCAGTTCTTC. Residues: CSARDPGHSSYNEQFF.

The CDR3 protein is CSALVGNFNEQFF. Written as DNA, the CDR3 is TGCAGTGCTCTCGTGGGGAACTTCAATGAGCAGTTCTTC. The chain employs TRBV20-1 and TRBJ2-1; no clear D gene. The V end was cut by 5 bases, the J end by 6 bases, with 14 bases between. Per the germline V gene, CDR1 is DFQATT and CDR2 is SNEGSKA (reference sequence). CDR3 size: 13 residues.

The chain couples TRBV20-1 to TRBJ2-7, with D possibly being TRBD2 (5 bases). This CDR3 comprises 15 residues. Germline CDR1 is DFQATT and CDR2 is SNEGSKA (reference sequence). V lost 0 bases and J 1 base, leaving 13 bases between the germline ends. DNA of the CDR3: TGCAGTGCTAGAGATTATACGGGATTGTCCTACGAGCAGTACTTC. Protein sequence: CSARDYTGLSYEQYF.

The rearrangement links TRBV25-1 to TRBJ1-6, with 9 positions matching TRBD1. The V gene end was trimmed by 0 bases and the J gene end by 10 bases; junction bases not matched to a gene: 10. There are 17 residues in the CDR3. The germline V gene encodes CDR1 MGHDK and CDR2 SYGVNS. The CDR3 protein is CASSEYSRGQGPSPLHF. Written as DNA, the CDR3 is TGTGCCAGCAGTGAATATAGTCGGGGACAGGGACCCTCACCCCTCCACTTT. Supplemented by reference TRBV25-1 and TRBJ1-6, the full variable domain reads EADIYQTPRYLVIGTGKKITLECSQTMGHDKMYWYQQDPGMELHLIHYSYGVNSTEKGDLSSESTVSRIRTEHFPLTLESARPSHTSQYLCASSEYSRGQGPSPLHFGNGTRLTVT.

The chain joins TRBV20-1 to TRBJ1-2; 7 nucleotides agree with TRBD1. The CDR3 loop spans 12 amino acids. V lost 3 bases, J lost 10 bases, and 8 bases stayed unmatched. Germline V CDR1 and CDR2: DFQATT, SNEGSKA (reference sequence). The DNA for the CDR3 is TGCAGTGCTAGGCCCCGACAGGGTAACTACACCTTC. Translating it yields CSARPRQGNYTF.

CDR3 amino acids: CASSPVGVSGGEQFF. DNA of the CDR3: TGTGCCAGCAGCCCCGTCGGTGTTAGCGGGGGTGAGCAGTTCTTC. The chain is built from TRBV11-2 and TRBJ2-1, with 9 bases lining up with TRBD2. V lost 5 bases to trimming and J lost 9 bases; unmatched junction nucleotides: 11. The CDR3 has 15 residues. In germline, CDR1 is SGHAT, CDR2 FQNNGV.